This TCR beta chain was observed in a study of blood T cell repertoires in COVID-19. Profiling relied on immunoSEQ multiplex PCR, and the TCRdb table lists in-frame clones only, not all of them. The sample includes 35,000 to 40,000 clones, around 85% of them seen just once. There are 15 residues in the CDR3. The germline V and J ends were trimmed by 0 bases and 0 bases, with 9 bases remaining between them. Germline CDR1 is SNHLY and CDR2 is FYNNEI. This sequence was found in a man between 45 and 60 years old with active COVID-19. Sequences were obtained from peripheral blood. The rearrangement links TRBV2 to TRBJ2-7, with a possible D match to TRBD1 (5 bases). CDR3 coding DNA: TGTGCCAGCAGTGAAGCGCCAGGGCGCTCCTACGAGCAGTACTTC. Translation: CASSEAPGRSYEQYF. The variable domain in full, with the rest retrieved from reference TRBV2 and TRBJ2-7, is EPEVTQTPSHQVTQMGQEVILRCVPISNHLYFYWYRQILGQKVEFLVSFYNNEISEKSEIFDDQFSVERPDGSNFTLKIRSTKLEDSAMYFCASSEAPGRSYEQYFGPGTRLTVT.